This TCR beta chain was identified during a study of CD8+CD57+ T cells in acquired aplastic anemia. Study context: On average, sorted CD4+ and CD8+ cells gave around 3.3 ug of DNA. Study results and caveats: Patients and controls shared twenty-nine CD8+ CDR3 sequences, which appeared highly expressed in patients and within their immunodominant clones.

The germline CDR1 and CDR2 sequences are GTSNPN and SVGIG (reference sequence). The length of the CDR3 is 14 residues. The germline V and J ends were trimmed by 0 bases and 5 bases, with 8 bases remaining between them. Of note for this clonotype: Its antigen is undetermined.

For CDR3 and TCR beta VDJ profiling, genomic DNA was the template used. TCRdb ran MiXCR on the reads and lists one entry per CDR3 protein. The sample has 150,000 to 200,000 distinct CDR3 sequences, just over 45% seen once. This sequence joins TRBV30 and TRBJ1-6; D possibly corresponds to TRBD1 (5 bases). The clonotype comes from a human donor in good health. The specimen sequenced was sorted CD4+, CD8+, or CD8+CD57+ T cells (not recorded which) from PBMCs. For the CDR3, the DNA is TGTGCCTGGAGTGTGGGGACGGATAATTCACCCCTCCACTTT. This sequence encodes CAWSVGTDNSPLHF. Combining the CDR3 with reference TRBV30 and TRBJ1-6 gives the whole variable domain SQTIHQWPATLVQPVGSPLSLECTVEGTSNPNLYWYRQAAGRGLQLLFYSVGIGQISSEVPQNLSASRPQDRQFILSSKKLLLSDSGFYLCAWSVGTDNSPLHFGNGTRLTVT.